Detailed here is one T cell receptor (beta chain). As yet, its antigen is unknown. The sample originates from a study of T-cell memory formation after mild COVID-19. Overall study: TCR clusters were mostly confined to one donor each.

Study outcomes and limitations: SARS-CoV-2 specificity was not confirmed for second-wave clones peaking on day 37. Clones contracting day 15 to 85 were balanced CD4/CD8; later expanders leaned CD4+.

TCRdb re-called the 5' RACE reads through MiXCR, storing one row per CDR3 protein. The data contain more than 150,000 distinct CDR3 sequences, around 10% of them seen just once; the ten biggest clones take up 3.8%. The CDR3 runs 14 residues. Germline values: CDR1 LGHNA, CDR2 YSLEER. V was cut by 0 bases and J by 7 bases, with 13 bases left in between. This sequence was found in a man between 18 and 29 years old who had mild COVID-19 (a few samples of this study predate the infection). Cell type and time point are not known. Sequencing used PBMCs or a T cell subset sorted from them (not recorded which). V usage is TRBV4-3 and J usage is TRBJ2-7; tentatively, D is TRBD1 (7 bases). This CDR3 is CASSQDQGGREQYF. The CDR3 DNA reads TGCGCCAGCAGCCAAGATCAGGGGGGCAGGGAGCAGTACTTC.